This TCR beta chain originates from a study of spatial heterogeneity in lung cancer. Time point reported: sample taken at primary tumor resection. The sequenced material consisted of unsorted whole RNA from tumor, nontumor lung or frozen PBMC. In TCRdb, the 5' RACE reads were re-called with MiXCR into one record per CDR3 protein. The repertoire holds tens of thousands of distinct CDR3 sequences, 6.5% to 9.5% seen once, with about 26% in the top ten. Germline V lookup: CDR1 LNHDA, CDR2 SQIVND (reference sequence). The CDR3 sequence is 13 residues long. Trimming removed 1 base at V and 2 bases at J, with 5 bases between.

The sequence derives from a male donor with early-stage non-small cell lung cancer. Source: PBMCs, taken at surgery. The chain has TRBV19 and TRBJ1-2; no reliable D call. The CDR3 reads CASSIVANYGYTF. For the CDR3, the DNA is TGTGCCAGTAGTATAGTTGCCAACTATGGCTACACCTTC.